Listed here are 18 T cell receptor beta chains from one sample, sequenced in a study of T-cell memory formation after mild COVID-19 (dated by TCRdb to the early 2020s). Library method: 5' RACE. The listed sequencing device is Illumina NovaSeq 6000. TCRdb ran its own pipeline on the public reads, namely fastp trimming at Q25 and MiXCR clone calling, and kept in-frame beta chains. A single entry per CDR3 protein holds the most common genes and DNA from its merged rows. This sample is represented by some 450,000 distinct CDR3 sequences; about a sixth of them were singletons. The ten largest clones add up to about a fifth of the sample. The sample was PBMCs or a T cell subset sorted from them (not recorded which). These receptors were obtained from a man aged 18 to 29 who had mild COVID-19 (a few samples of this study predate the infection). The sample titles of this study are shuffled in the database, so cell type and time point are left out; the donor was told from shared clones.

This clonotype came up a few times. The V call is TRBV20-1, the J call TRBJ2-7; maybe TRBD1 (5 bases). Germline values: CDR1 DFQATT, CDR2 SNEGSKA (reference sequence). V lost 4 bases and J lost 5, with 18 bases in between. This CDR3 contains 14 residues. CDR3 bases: TGCAGTGCTACCCCCATCCAGGGTGACGACGAGCAGTACTTC. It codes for CSATPIQGDDEQYF.

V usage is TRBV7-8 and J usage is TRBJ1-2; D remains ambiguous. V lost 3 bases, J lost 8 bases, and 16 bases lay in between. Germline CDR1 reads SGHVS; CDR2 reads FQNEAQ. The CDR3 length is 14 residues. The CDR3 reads CASSFGTELRGYTF. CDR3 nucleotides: TGTGCCAGCAGCTTCGGAACGGAGCTTCGAGGCTACACCTTC.

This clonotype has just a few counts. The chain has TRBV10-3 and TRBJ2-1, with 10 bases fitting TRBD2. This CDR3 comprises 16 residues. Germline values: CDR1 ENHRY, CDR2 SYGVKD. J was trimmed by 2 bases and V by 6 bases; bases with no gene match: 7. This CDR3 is CAISTVAGGPYNEQFF. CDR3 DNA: TGTGCCATCAGCACCGTAGCGGGGGGTCCCTACAATGAGCAGTTCTTC.

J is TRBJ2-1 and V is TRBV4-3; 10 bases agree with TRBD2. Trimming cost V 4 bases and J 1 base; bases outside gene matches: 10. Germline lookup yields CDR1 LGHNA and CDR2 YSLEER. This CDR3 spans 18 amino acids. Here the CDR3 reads CASSRSRRAGGSYNEQFF. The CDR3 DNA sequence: TGCGCCAGCAGCCGGAGCCGGAGAGCGGGGGGGTCCTACAATGAGCAGTTCTTC.

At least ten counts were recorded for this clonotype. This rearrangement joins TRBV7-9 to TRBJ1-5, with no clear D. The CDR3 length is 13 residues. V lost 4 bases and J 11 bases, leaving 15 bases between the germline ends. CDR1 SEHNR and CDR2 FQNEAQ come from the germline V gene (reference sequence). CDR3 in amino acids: CASSSGWELAQHF. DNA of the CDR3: TGTGCCAGCAGCTCGGGGTGGGAGTTGGCCCAGCATTTT.

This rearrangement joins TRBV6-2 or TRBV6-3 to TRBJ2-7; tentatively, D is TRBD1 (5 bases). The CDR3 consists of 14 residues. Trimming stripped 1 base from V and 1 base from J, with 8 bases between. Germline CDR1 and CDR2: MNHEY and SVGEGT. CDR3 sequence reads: CASSYWTTSYEQYF. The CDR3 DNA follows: TGTGCCAGCAGTTACTGGACAACTTCCTACGAGCAGTACTTC.

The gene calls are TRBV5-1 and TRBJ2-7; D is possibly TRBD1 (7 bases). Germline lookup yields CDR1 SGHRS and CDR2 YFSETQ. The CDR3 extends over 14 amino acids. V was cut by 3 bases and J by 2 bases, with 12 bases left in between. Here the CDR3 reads CASSSGGTAYEQYF. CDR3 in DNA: TGCGCCAGCAGCTCTGGGGGGACAGCCTACGAGCAGTACTTC.

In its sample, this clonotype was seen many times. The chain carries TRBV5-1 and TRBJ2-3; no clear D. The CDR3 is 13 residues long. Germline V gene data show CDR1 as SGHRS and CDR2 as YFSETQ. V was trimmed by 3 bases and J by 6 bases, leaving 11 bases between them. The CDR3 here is CASSSEAVDTQYF. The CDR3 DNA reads TGCGCCAGCAGCTCCGAAGCCGTGGATACGCAGTATTTT.

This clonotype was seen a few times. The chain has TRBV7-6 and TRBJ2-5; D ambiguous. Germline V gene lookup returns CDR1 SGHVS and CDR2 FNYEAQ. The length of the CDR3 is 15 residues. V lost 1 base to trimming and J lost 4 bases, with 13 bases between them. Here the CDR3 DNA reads TGTGCCAGCAGCTTAGAGCCTCGTGTGGGAGAGACCCAGTACTTC. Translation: CASSLEPRVGETQYF. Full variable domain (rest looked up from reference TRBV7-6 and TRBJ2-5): GAGVSQSPRYKVTKRGQDVALRCDPISGHVSLYWYRQALGQGPEFLTYFNYEAQQDKSGLPNDRFSAERPEGSISTLTIQRTEQRDSAMYRCASSLEPRVGETQYFGPGTRLLVL.

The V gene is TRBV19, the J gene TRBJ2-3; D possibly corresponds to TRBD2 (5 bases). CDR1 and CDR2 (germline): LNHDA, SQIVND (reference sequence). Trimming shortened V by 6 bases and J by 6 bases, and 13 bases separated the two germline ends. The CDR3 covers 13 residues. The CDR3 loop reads CASSPTILDTQYF. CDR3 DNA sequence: TGTGCCAGTAGCCCGACTATTCTGGATACGCAGTATTTT.

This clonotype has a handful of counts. The chain's CDR3 is CASSFWQNEQYF. CDR3 nucleotides: TGTGCCAGCAGCTTTTGGCAGAACGAGCAGTACTTC. The chain combines TRBV5-4 with TRBJ2-7; D gene unclear. Trimming pared 2 bases from V and 5 bases from J, leaving 8 bases between. The CDR3 is 12 amino acids. Germline V gene sequence: CDR1 SGHNT, CDR2 YYREEE (reference sequence).

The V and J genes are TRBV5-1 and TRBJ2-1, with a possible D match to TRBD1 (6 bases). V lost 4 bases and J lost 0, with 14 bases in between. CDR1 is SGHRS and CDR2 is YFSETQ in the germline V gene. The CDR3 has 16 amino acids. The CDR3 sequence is CASSLGQSSSYNEQFF. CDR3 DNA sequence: TGCGCCAGCAGCCTCGGACAGTCGAGCTCCTACAATGAGCAGTTCTTC.

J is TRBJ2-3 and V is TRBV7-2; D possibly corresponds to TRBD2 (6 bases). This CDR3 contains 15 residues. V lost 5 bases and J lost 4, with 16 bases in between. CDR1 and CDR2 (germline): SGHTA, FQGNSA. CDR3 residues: CASSRRGVRSDTQYF. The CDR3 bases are TGTGCCAGCAGCCGACGCGGGGTTAGATCAGATACGCAGTATTTT.

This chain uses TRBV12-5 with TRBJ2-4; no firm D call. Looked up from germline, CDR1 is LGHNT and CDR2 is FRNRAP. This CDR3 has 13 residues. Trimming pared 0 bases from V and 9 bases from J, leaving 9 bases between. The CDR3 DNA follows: TGTGCTAGTGGTTTGGTAGGAAGTATCATTCAGTACTTC. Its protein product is CASGLVGSIIQYF.

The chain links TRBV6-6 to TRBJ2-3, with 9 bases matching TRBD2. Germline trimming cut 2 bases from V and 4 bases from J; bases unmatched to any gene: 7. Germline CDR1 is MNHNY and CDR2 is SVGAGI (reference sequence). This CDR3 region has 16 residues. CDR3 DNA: TGTGCCAGCAGTTACGGGCTAGCGGGGTGGGCAGATACGCAGTATTTT. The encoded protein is CASSYGLAGWADTQYF.

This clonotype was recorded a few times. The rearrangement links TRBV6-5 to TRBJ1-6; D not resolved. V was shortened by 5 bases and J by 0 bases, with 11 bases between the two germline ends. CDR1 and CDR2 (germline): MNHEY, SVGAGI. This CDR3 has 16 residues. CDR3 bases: TGTGCCAGCAGTCCTGAGGACGGCTCCTATAATTCACCCCTCCACTTT. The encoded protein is CASSPEDGSYNSPLHF.

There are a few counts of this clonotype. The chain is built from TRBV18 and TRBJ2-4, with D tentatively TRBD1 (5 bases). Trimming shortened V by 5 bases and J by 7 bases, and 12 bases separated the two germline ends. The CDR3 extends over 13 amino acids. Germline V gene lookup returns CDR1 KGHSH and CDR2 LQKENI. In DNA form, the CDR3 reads TGTGCCAGCTCAGCAGACAGAGCGAACATTCAGTACTTC. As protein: CASSADRANIQYF.

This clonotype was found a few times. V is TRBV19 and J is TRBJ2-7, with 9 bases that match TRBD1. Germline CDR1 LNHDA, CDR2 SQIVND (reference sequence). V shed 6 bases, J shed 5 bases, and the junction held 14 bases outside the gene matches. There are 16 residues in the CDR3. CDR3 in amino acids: CASSRTGVPPGDEQYF. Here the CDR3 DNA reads TGTGCCAGTAGCCGGACAGGGGTTCCCCCTGGGGACGAGCAGTACTTC.